The TCR beta chain described here comes from a study of blood T cell repertoires in COVID-19. Study at large: COVID-19 samples from acute and convalescent phases originated in the United States, Italy and Spain. Nucleic acid was either cDNA or gDNA, and it came from T cells, B-cell-depleted T cells, or PBMCs.

Authors' analysis steps: Using reference gene primer amplification, nucleated cell counts were estimated. Libraries were prepared by immunoSEQ multiplex PCR; TCRdb keeps only in-frame clonotypes and omits some of them. V and J calls plus clone size are reproduced from that table; the DNA served to infer D and trimming. The data hold around 84,000 clones, with around nine tenths observed a single time. Input material: peripheral blood. The source is a man older than 75 with active or convalescent COVID-19.

CDR3: CASSLEPRRVNTEAFF. The CDR3 DNA is TGCGCCAGCAGCTTGGAACCCCGACGGGTGAACACTGAAGCTTTCTTT. The chain uses TRBV5-1 and TRBJ1-1; D is undetermined. This CDR3 contains 16 residues. The ends were cut back, 0 bases at V and 0 bases at J, with 12 bases in the middle. Germline V CDR1 and CDR2: SGHRS, YFSETQ.